This TCR beta chain came from a study of CD8 T cells in Susac syndrome. Germline CDR1 and CDR2: SNHLY and FYNNEI. V lost 6 bases, J lost 3 bases, and 4 bases stayed unmatched. CDR3 length: 15 residues. Reverse transcription of about 0.5 to 1 ug RNA was carried out with random hexamers. immunoSEQ multiplex PCR amplified TCR beta CDR3 across 54 Vbeta, 13 Jbeta. Using its own MiXCR run on the immunoSEQ multiplex PCR reads, TCRdb lists one record per CDR3 protein. The table has about 130,000 distinct CDR3 sequences, more than 90% seen once. This TCR came from a human donor in good health. The sequenced sample consisted of CD4+ T cells from PBMCs. This sequence joins TRBV2 and TRBJ2-1, with TRBD2 identical over 11 bases. The CDR3 DNA reads TGTGCCAGCAGAGAACTAGCGGGAGTCTACAATGAGCAGTTCTTC. Its translation is CASRELAGVYNEQFF.